A single T cell receptor (beta chain) is shown here with its context. The specificity of this receptor is unknown. A commercial ELISA kit detecting HCMV-specific IgG in serum was used to determine HCMV serostatus. Ficoll density gradient centrifugation was used to isolate peripheral blood mononuclear cells from blood. Sequencing relied on an Illumina HiSeq 2000. TCR beta cDNA libraries were prepared using 5'RACE template switching, which introduced a universal primer site and unique molecular identifiers. Priming for cDNA synthesis came from the TCR beta constant segment, and two successive PCR amplification steps followed. In the paper's pipeline: MIGEC was used to demultiplex reads and group the reads by UMI, and MiTCR was used to assemble and quantify clonotypes. To remove erroneous sequences, TCR cDNA sequences were retained only when supported by two or more reads. The tcR package was used for downstream repertoire analysis, and clonotypes were matched across fractions by CDR3 nucleotide sequence plus V segment. VDJmatch was used to annotate antigen specificity against VDJdb, with one amino acid substitution in CDR3 allowed. Through TCRdb reprocessing, the reads give one entry per CDR3 protein sequence; DNA is omitted. The V and J calls and clone size come from TCRdb's table, not from the authors' own analysis. This sample's clone table shows 200,000 to 300,000 distinct CDR3 sequences. Jointly, the top ten make up more than 3.5% of the sample.

This sample is drawn from a study of T cells expressing NK-cell markers (dated by TCRdb to 2019 to 2021). Regarding the complete study: Three sorted T-cell subsets (CD3+CD56+NKG2C+, CD3+CD56+NKG2C- and CD3+CD56-NKG2C+) from several donors had their TCR beta-chain repertoires profiled. Randomly selected healthy volunteers, three men and five women, were used as the eight sequenced donors. Of the eight sequenced donors, seven were found to be HCMV-seropositive and one was found to be HCMV-seronegative. Sequencing of the libraries produced 2 x 150 bp reads on Illumina HiSeq 2000/2500, MiSeq or NextSeq.

The paper's findings and limits, for the study overall: In roughly 6 donors, the dominant CD3+CD56+NKG2C+ clonotypes ranked among the top 10 CD8+ clonotypes, making up about 1.0-8% of CD8+ T cells. Those dominant clonotypes were again the most abundant among CD3+CD56-NKG2C+ cells in a few donors, at about 25-60.1%. Whether the expanded NKG2C-expressing T cell clones were specific for HCMV antigens was left unclear.

This TCR was sampled from a woman aged 18 to 75 in good health. The sample taken for sequencing was blood T cells: a sorted CD56 or NKG2C T cell subset, CD4+ or CD8+ T cells, or bulk PBMC T cells (not recorded which).

This receptor has the CDR3 CASSLRTSGSTDTQYF. The rearrangement combines TRBV27 with TRBJ2-3; TCRdb designates TRBD2, a call that cannot be tested without DNA. Taken from cysteine to phenylalanine, the CDR3 has 16 residues. Only the protein is available. CDR1 and CDR2 were assigned from the germline V gene (reference sequence) as MNHEY and SMNVEV.